This T cell receptor beta chain was retrieved from a study of immune evolution from preneoplasia to lung adenocarcinoma. Overall study findings and caveats: Top clone frequencies peaked in normal lung, apparently declining through invasive adenocarcinoma. Later-stage lesions seemingly showed higher T cell density and diversity than normal lung.

Notes on this clone: Antigen: not known.

Sequencing was performed with immunoSEQ multiplex PCR; in TCRdb, only in-frame clones are kept and a portion is missing. The table records approximately 7,700 clones, approximately 85% of them present only once. The germline V and J ends were trimmed by 5 bases and 5 bases, with 18 bases remaining between them. The CDR3 is made up of 15 amino acids. The germline gives CDR1 SGHTA, CDR2 FQGTGA. Source material: FFPE minimally invasive lung adenocarcinoma tissue. The chain combines TRBV7-3 with TRBJ2-5; a weak D match, TRBD2 (5 bases). This clonotype was sampled from a person at least 80 years old with lung adenocarcinoma. This chain's CDR3 is CASSPSGYLPETQYF. CDR3 nucleotide sequence: TGTGCCAGCAGCCCATCGGGATACCTTCCGGAGACCCAGTACTTC.